Listed below are T cell receptor beta chains from one sample, sequenced in a study of T cell responses to AZD1222 COVID-19 vaccine. Assay: immunoSEQ multiplex PCR; the TCRdb copy retains only in-frame clones and omits some. The sample contains under 150,000 clones, approximately 92% of which appear only once. The specimen was peripheral blood, collected 28 days after the second AZD1222 dose. The origin of the receptors is an adult who received the AZD1222 COVID-19 vaccine. Both conserved end residues are part of each CDR3. D genes are given only for firm matches. Clone size is not always given. Where it is, it says once, few, many or a class for expanded clones.

d_call j_call clone_size v_call cdr3_aa cdr3_nt
TRBD1 TRBJ2-6 - TRBV3-1/TRBV3-2 CASSQDRGQALTF TGTGCCAGCAGCCAAGATCGGGGACAGGCCCTGACTTTC
- TRBJ1-1 - TRBV11-2 CASSLNLRTEAFF TGTGCCAGCAGCTTAAATCTACGGACTGAAGCTTTCTTT
- TRBJ1-5 - TRBV12-3/TRBV12-4 CASSTEWAQPQHF TGTGCCAGCAGTACCGAGTGGGCGCAGCCCCAGCATTTT
- TRBJ1-1 - TRBV10-2 CASSEQGRTEAFF TGCGCCAGCAGTGAACAGGGAAGGACTGAAGCTTTCTTT
TRBD1 TRBJ1-2 - TRBV12-3/TRBV12-4 CASSARGHGYTF TGTGCCAGCAGTGCCAGGGGGCATGGCTACACCTTC
- TRBJ2-2 - TRBV24-1 CATSDPQGFHTGELFF TGTGCCACCAGTGACCCGCAGGGCTTTCACACCGGGGAGCTGTTTTTT
- TRBJ2-4 - TRBV7-2 CASSFYRARNIQYF TGTGCCAGCAGCTTTTACAGGGCCCGGAACATTCAGTACTTC
- TRBJ1-1 - TRBV2 CASKLDTGNTEAFF TGTGCCAGCAAGCTCGACACGGGGAACACTGAAGCTTTCTTT
TRBD2 TRBJ2-1 - TRBV9 CASSVLQSGGNEQFF TGTGCCAGCAGCGTCCTTCAAAGCGGGGGGAATGAGCAGTTCTTC
TRBD1 TRBJ1-4 - TRBV12-3/TRBV12-4 CASSRTGNEKLFF TGTGCCAGCAGCCGGACAGGGAATGAAAAACTGTTTTTT
- TRBJ2-3 - TRBV4-3 CASSHEGGADTQYF TGCGCCAGCAGCCATGAAGGAGGGGCAGATACGCAGTATTTT
- TRBJ2-3 few TRBV6-5 CASSDRWKTDTQYF TGTGCCAGCTCCGACAGGTGGAAGACAGATACGCAGTATTTT
- TRBJ2-2 - TRBV4-2 CASSQGARGYNTGELFF TGTGCCAGCAGCCAAGGGGCTCGCGGTTATAACACCGGGGAGCTGTTTTTT
TRBD1 TRBJ1-1 few TRBV7-9 CASSKGTGANTEAFF TGTGCCAGCAGCAAAGGGACAGGCGCGAACACTGAAGCTTTCTTT
- TRBJ1-6 - TRBV6-4 CASSAGSSYNSPLHF TGTGCCAGCAGTGCAGGGAGCTCCTATAATTCACCCCTCCACTTT
- TRBJ2-7 - TRBV12-5 CASGLGFEQYF TGTGCTAGTGGTTTGGGGTTCGAGCAGTACTTC
TRBD2 TRBJ2-3 - TRBV7-9 CASSLAMTSGRLDTQYF TGTGCCAGCAGCTTAGCGATGACTAGCGGAAGGTTGGATACGCAGTATTTT
- TRBJ2-2 - TRBV18 CASSPPGLGGYDTGELFF TGTGCCAGCTCACCCCCCGGGTTGGGGGGCTACGACACCGGGGAGCTGTTTTTT
- TRBJ1-5 - TRBV18 CASSTGAPGQPQHF TGTGCCAGCTCCACCGGAGCCCCAGGACAGCCCCAGCATTTT
TRBD1 TRBJ1-2 - TRBV5-5 CASRMTGVAGYTF TGTGCCAGCAGAATGACAGGGGTGGCTGGCTACACCTTC
TRBD1 TRBJ2-2 - TRBV18 CASSPLSIIGQGAAGELFF TGTGCCAGCTCACCACTATCCATTATCGGCCAGGGGGCGGCCGGGGAGCTGTTTTTT
- TRBJ1-2 - TRBV2 CASSNRVSFYGYTF TGTGCCAGCAGTAACAGGGTATCCTTCTATGGCTACACCTTC
- TRBJ2-5 - TRBV6-5 CASSLERAQETQYF TGTGCCAGCAGTTTGGAAAGGGCCCAAGAGACCCAGTACTTC
- TRBJ1-5 - TRBV5-1 CASSSDPDNQPQHF TGCGCCAGCAGCTCGGACCCTGACAATCAGCCCCAGCATTTT
- TRBJ2-5 - TRBV9 CAKKPGLQETQYF TGTGCCAAGAAACCGGGACTCCAAGAGACCCAGTACTTC
TRBD1 TRBJ1-2 - TRBV6-5 CASSYGGTGGNTF TGTGCCAGCAGTTACGGTGGGACAGGGGGAAACACCTTC
- TRBJ1-1 - TRBV29-1 CSVARTQNTEAFF TGCAGCGTTGCTCGGACACAGAACACTGAAGCTTTCTTT
- TRBJ2-1 - TRBV3-1/TRBV3-2 CASSPGSGVNEQFF TGTGCCAGCAGCCCTGGGTCGGGGGTCAATGAGCAGTTCTTC
- TRBJ1-5 - TRBV21-1 CASSIRVLGGPQHF TGTGCCAGCAGCATTAGGGTCCTCGGAGGGCCCCAGCATTTT
- TRBJ1-3 once TRBV6-5 CGLKTGNTIYF TGCGGACTTAAGACTGGAAACACCATATATTTT
TRBD1 TRBJ1-3 - TRBV5-1 CASSLARGSGNTIYF TGCGCCAGCAGCTTGGCCAGGGGGTCAGGAAACACCATATATTTT
TRBD2 TRBJ2-2 - TRBV5-5 CASSLLVFAGGTVTGELFF TGTGCCAGCAGCCTATTAGTGTTTGCGGGAGGAACTGTCACCGGGGAGCTGTTTTTT
- TRBJ1-2 - TRBV5-1 CASSPYRASKDGYTF TGCGCCAGCAGCCCTTACAGGGCATCTAAGGATGGCTACACCTTC
- TRBJ1-3 - TRBV7-2 CASSFRGGNTIYF TGTGCCAGCAGCTTCAGGGGTGGAAACACCATATATTTT
- TRBJ2-3 - TRBV7-3 CASQTSFSTDTQYF TGTGCCAGCCAGACTTCCTTTAGCACAGATACGCAGTATTTT
TRBD1 TRBJ1-1 - TRBV6-5 CASSYSHTGGAGAFF TGTGCCAGCAGTTACTCCCATACAGGGGGCGCTGGGGCTTTCTTT
- TRBJ1-4 - TRBV30 CAWSEVPTNEKLFF TGTGCCTGGAGTGAGGTCCCAACTAATGAAAAACTGTTTTTT
TRBD2 TRBJ2-5 - TRBV7-6 CASSIGASGGARETQYF TGTGCCAGCAGCATCGGGGCTAGCGGGGGGGCGAGGGAGACCCAGTACTTC
- TRBJ1-2 - TRBV5-1 CASSPAGGAHGYTF TGCGCCAGCAGCCCCGCGGGAGGGGCCCATGGCTACACCTTC
- TRBJ1-1 - TRBV9 CASSVVEATGTEAFF TGTGCCAGCAGCGTAGTTGAGGCCACGGGCACTGAAGCTTTCTTT
- TRBJ1-1 once TRBV5-4 CASSPRQDFLAEAFF TGTGCCAGCAGCCCACGACAGGACTTCCTCGCTGAAGCTTTCTTT
- TRBJ2-1 - TRBV7-3 CASSPTGPYNEQFF TGTGCCAGCAGCCCCACAGGACCCTACAATGAGCAGTTCTTC
TRBD2 TRBJ2-3 - TRBV7-9 CASSPPGLAVDTQYF TGTGCCAGCAGTCCTCCGGGACTAGCTGTGGATACGCAGTATTTT
- TRBJ2-7 once TRBV19 CASSMVANTVQYF TGTGCCAGTAGTATGGTGGCGAATACTGTGCAGTACTTC
- TRBJ2-3 - TRBV3-1/TRBV3-2 CASSPRTLSTDTQYF TGTGCCAGCAGCCCGCGGACACTGAGCACAGATACGCAGTATTTT
- TRBJ1-1 - TRBV6-1 CASSENGGQTEAFF TGTGCCAGCAGTGAGAACGGGGGTCAAACTGAAGCTTTCTTT
- TRBJ1-4 - TRBV11-1 CASSYTGTGNEKLFF TGTGCCAGCAGCTACACCGGGACGGGGAATGAAAAACTGTTTTTT
- TRBJ1-2 - TRBV4-1 CASSQDWGTGPSAYGYTF TGCGCCAGCAGCCAAGATTGGGGAACAGGGCCGTCGGCCTATGGCTACACCTTC
TRBD2 TRBJ2-5 - TRBV6-2/TRBV6-3 CASSLAGGQETQYF TGTGCCAGCAGCTTAGCGGGAGGCCAAGAGACCCAGTACTTC
- TRBJ2-3 - TRBV5-1 CASSLEGGRDTQYF TGCGCCAGCAGCTTGGAGGGGGGCCGAGATACGCAGTATTTT
- TRBJ1-2 - TRBV5-1 CASSLGQFDGYTF TGCGCCAGCAGCTTAGGCCAGTTTGATGGCTACACCTTC
- TRBJ1-5 - TRBV2 CASRPGSGGQPQHF TGTGCCAGCAGACCAGGCTCAGGCGGTCAGCCCCAGCATTTT
- TRBJ1-5 - TRBV19 CASSIRQGDQPQHF TGTGCCAGTAGTATTCGGCAGGGTGATCAGCCCCAGCATTTT
- TRBJ2-3 once TRBV7-8 CASSPGAGSDTQYF TGTGCCAGCAGCCCCGGGGCGGGGTCGGATACGCAGTATTTT
- TRBJ1-5 - TRBV6-6 CASSGGYQPQHF TGTGCCAGCAGTGGGGGTTATCAGCCCCAGCATTTT
TRBD2 TRBJ2-1 once TRBV7-8 CASRGRASGSNEQFF TGTGCCAGCAGGGGGAGGGCTAGCGGGAGCAATGAGCAGTTCTTC
TRBD1 TRBJ2-2 - TRBV9 CASSVATGDTGELFF TGTGCCAGCAGCGTAGCTACAGGGGACACCGGGGAGCTGTTTTTT
- TRBJ1-1 - TRBV3-1/TRBV3-2 CASSQGEGTEAFF TGTGCCAGCAGCCAGGGGGAGGGCACTGAAGCTTTCTTT